This T cell receptor (beta chain) was recovered during a study of Graves' ophthalmopathy and Graves' hyperthyroidism. V was shortened by 0 bases and J by 10 bases, with 14 bases between the two germline ends. The CDR3 sequence is 15 residues long. Germline CDR1 is SGDLS and CDR2 is YYNGEE. The sample holds many counts of this clonotype. Amplification from RNA transcripts yielded the TCR beta CDR3 regions. First-round RT-PCR used HTBI primers; second-round multiplex PCR followed. TCRdb reanalysed the multiplex PCR reads using MiXCR and keeps one entry per CDR3 protein. The repertoire holds roughly 500,000 distinct CDR3 sequences, with approximately 15% as singletons.

This TCR was sampled from a young woman with Graves' ophthalmopathy. Specimen: blood. The V gene is TRBV9, the J gene TRBJ1-6; D unresolved. This CDR3 reads CASSVGEPGRSPLHF. The CDR3 bases are TGTGCCAGCAGCGTAGGGGAGCCGGGGAGATCACCCCTCCACTTT.